This T cell receptor (beta chain) derives from a study of T cell repertoires in cytomegalovirus infection. Study in general: CMV infection plus the matching HLA type was flagged by public TCR beta signatures. Notes on the study in general: Ex vivo responses were dominated by HLA-C-restricted CMV-specific TCR beta clonotypes. Accumulated public TCR beta family frequency recognized individuals carrying CMV together with the relevant HLA.

This CDR3 spans 18 amino acids. CDR1 and CDR2 (germline): SGHTA, FQGTGA. With V trimmed by 5 bases and J by 1 base, 10 bases remained unmatched. MiXCR was run by TCRdb on the reads, yielding one entry per CDR3 protein. The table lists some 300,000 distinct CDR3 sequences, about 13% of them singletons, with roughly 8.9% in the top ten. This clonotype was seen repeatedly, ten times or more. The antigen is unknown. The TCR was taken from a human donor in good health (CMV status not recorded). Some clones in this sample may be carry-over from other donors' samples. Source material: PBMCs. The rearrangement joins TRBV7-3 to TRBJ2-3; 12 bases align to TRBD2. Here the CDR3 reads CASSLYPGLAGGTDTQYF. The CDR3 coding sequence is TGTGCCAGCAGCCTTTATCCGGGACTAGCGGGTGGCACAGATACGCAGTATTTT. The full variable domain, its missing parts supplied by reference TRBV7-3 and TRBJ2-3, is GAGVSQTPSNKVTEKGKYVELRCDPISGHTALYWYRQSLGQGPEFLIYFQGTGAADDSGLPNDRFFAVRPEGSVSTLKIQRTERGDSAVYLCASSLYPGLAGGTDTQYFGPGTRLTVL.